Listed here is a single T cell receptor beta chain. The entry originates in a study of blood T cell repertoires in COVID-19. Overall study: COVID-19 samples collected from the United States, Italy and Spain covered acute and convalescent phases. The cDNA or gDNA used as material had been derived from T cells, B-cell-depleted T cells, or PBMCs.

V lost 0 bases and J 2 bases, leaving 9 bases between the germline ends. From germline, CDR1 is LGHDT and CDR2 YNNKEL (reference sequence). This CDR3 comprises 15 residues. In the original analysis: For nucleated cells, counts were estimated from reference gene primer amplification. Assay: immunoSEQ multiplex PCR; the TCRdb copy retains only in-frame clones and omits some. That table is the source of V, J and clone size, and D and trimming were worked out from the DNA. The sample consists of roughly 100,000 clones, around 80% of them appearing once. The receptor was derived from a man in his sixties with active or convalescent COVID-19. The chain is built from TRBV3-1 (or the pseudogene TRBV3-2) and TRBJ2-3, with D uncertain. Sequencing was done on a sample of peripheral blood. The CDR3 coding sequence is TGTGCCAGCAGCCAAGATCCCGCTAACACAGATACGCAGTATTTT. Amino acids: CASSQDPANTDTQYF.